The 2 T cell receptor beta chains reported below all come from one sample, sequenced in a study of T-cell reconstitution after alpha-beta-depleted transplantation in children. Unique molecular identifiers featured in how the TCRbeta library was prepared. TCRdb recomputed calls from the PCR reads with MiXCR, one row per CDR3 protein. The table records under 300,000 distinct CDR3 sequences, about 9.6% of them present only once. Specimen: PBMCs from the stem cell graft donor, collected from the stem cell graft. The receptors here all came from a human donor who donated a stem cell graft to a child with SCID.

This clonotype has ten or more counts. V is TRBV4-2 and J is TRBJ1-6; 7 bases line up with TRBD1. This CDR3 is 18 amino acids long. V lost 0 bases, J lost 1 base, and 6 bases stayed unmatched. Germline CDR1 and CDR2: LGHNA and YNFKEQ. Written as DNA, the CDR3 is TGTGCCAGCAGCCAAGATCTGGAGGGGGCGTCCTATAATTCACCCCTCCACTTT. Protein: CASSQDLEGASYNSPLHF.

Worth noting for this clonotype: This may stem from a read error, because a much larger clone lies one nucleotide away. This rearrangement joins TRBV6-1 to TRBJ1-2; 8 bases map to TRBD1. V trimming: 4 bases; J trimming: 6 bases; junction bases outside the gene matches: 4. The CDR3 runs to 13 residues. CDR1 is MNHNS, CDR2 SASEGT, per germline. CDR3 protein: CASSVQGVNGYTF. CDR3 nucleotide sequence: TGTGCCAGCAGTGTACAGGGGGTGAATGGCTACACCTTC.